This record looks at one T cell receptor (beta chain) sequence and its context. RNA totalling about 0.5 to 1 ug underwent reverse transcription with random hexamers. The authors amplified TCR beta CDR3 across 54 Vbeta and 13 Jbeta using immunoSEQ multiplex PCR. MiXCR, run by TCRdb on the immunoSEQ multiplex PCR reads, gives a single entry per CDR3 protein. The sample records tens of thousands of distinct CDR3 sequences, roughly 93% being singletons. This entry is derived from a study of CD8 T cells in Susac syndrome. V lost 0 bases and J lost 3; bases outside the gene matches: 3. Germline CDR1 DFQATT, CDR2 SNEGSKA (reference sequence). The CDR3 contains 15 residues. The individuals used as controls were healthy donors who had been matched for both age and sex.

This chain uses TRBV20-1 with TRBJ2-7, with 12 bases identical to TRBD2. Sequencing input: CD8+ T cells from PBMCs. This TCR derives from a human donor in good health. The CDR3 is CSAREGLAGIYEQYF. The CDR3 DNA follows: TGCAGTGCTAGAGAAGGACTAGCGGGAATCTACGAGCAGTACTTC.